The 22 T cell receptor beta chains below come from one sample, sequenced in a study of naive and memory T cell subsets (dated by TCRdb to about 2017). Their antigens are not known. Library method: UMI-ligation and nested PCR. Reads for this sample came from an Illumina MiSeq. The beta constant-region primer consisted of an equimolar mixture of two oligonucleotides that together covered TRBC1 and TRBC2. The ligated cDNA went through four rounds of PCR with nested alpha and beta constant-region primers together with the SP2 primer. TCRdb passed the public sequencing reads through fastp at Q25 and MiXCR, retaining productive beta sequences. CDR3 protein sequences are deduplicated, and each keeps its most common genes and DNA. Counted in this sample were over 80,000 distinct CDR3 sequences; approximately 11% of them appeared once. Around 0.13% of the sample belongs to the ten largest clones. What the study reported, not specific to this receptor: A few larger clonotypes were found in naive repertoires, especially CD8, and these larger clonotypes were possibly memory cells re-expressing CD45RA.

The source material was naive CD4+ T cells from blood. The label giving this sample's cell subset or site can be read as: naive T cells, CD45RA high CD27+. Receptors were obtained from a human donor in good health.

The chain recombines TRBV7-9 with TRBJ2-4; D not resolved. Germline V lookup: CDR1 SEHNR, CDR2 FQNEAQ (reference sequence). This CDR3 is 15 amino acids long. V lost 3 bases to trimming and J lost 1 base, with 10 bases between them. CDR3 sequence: CASSFGGWAKNIQYF. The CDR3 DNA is TGTGCCAGCAGCTTTGGTGGGTGGGCCAAAAACATTCAGTACTTC.

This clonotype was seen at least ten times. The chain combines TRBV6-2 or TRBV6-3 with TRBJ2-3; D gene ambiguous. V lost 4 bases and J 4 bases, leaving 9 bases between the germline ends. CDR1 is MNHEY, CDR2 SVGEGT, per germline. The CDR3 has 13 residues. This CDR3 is CASSFAPPDTQYF. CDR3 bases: TGTGCCAGCAGTTTTGCACCCCCAGATACGCAGTATTTT.

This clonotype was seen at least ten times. This chain's CDR3 is CASRLNRRGRQETQYF. The CDR3 DNA reads as TGTGCCAGCAGACTAAATCGCCGGGGTAGGCAAGAGACCCAGTACTTC. The gene calls are TRBV28 and TRBJ2-5, with a weak D call TRBD2 (5 bases). This CDR3 contains 16 residues. Germline lookup yields CDR1 MDHEN and CDR2 SYDVKM. Trimming stripped 6 bases from V and 2 bases from J, with 19 bases between.

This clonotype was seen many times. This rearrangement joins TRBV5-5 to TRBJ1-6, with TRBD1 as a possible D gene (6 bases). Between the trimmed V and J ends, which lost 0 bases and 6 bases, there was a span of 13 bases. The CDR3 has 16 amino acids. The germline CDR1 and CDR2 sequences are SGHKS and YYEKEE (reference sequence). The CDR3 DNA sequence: TGTGCCAGCAGCTTGGCCCAGGCAGGGGTTAATTCACCCCTCCACTTT. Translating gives CASSLAQAGVNSPLHF.

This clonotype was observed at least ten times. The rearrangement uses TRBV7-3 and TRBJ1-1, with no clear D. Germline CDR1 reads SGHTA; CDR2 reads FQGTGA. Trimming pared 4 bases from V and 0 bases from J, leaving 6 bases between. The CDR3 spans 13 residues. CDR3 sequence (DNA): TGTGCCAGCAGCTCCTCTATGAACACTGAAGCTTTCTTT. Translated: CASSSSMNTEAFF.

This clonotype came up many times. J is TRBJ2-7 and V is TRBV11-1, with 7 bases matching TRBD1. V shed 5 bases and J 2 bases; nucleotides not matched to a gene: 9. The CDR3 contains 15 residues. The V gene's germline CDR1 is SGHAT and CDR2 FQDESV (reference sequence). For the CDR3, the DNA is TGTGCCAGCAGCCCTGGGGCAGGGGGTACCTACGAGCAGTACTTC. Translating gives CASSPGAGGTYEQYF.

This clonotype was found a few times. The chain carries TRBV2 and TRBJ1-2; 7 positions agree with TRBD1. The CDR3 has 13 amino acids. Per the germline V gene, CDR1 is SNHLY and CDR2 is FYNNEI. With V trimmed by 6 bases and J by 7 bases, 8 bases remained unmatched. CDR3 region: CASRIDRESGYTF. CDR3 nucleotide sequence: TGTGCCAGCAGAATCGACAGGGAATCTGGCTACACCTTC. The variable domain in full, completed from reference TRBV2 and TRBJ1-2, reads EPEVTQTPSHQVTQMGQEVILRCVPISNHLYFYWYRQILGQKVEFLVSFYNNEISEKSEIFDDQFSVERPDGSNFTLKIRSTKLEDSAMYFCASRIDRESGYTFGSGTRLTVV.

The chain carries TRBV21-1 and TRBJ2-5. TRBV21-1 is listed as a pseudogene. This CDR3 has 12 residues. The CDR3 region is CASNRGEEAQYF. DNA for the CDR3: TGTGCCAGCAACAGGGGTGAGGAGGCCCAGTACTTC.

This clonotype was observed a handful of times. The CDR3 bases are TGCAGTGCTACGATCGACAGGGCGGAAAACATTCAGTACTTC. Translating it yields CSATIDRAENIQYF. The genes are TRBV20-1 and TRBJ2-4, with 7 bases fitting TRBD1. Germline-derived CDR1 and CDR2 are DFQATT and SNEGSKA (reference sequence). The CDR3 totals 14 residues. The ends lost 4 bases at V and 5 bases at J; junction bases unmatched: 8.

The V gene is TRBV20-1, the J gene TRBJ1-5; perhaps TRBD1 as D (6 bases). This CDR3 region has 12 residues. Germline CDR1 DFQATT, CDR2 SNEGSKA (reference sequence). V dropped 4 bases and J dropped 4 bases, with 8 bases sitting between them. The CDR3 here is CSAKDSNQPQHF. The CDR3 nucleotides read TGCAGTGCTAAGGACAGTAATCAGCCCCAGCATTTT.

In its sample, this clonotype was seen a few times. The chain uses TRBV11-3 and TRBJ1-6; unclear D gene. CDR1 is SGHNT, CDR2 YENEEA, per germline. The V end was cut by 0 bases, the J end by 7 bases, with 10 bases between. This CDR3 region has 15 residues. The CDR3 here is CASSLDPSRNSPLHF. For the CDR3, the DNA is TGTGCCAGCAGCTTAGATCCCTCCCGAAATTCACCCCTCCACTTT.

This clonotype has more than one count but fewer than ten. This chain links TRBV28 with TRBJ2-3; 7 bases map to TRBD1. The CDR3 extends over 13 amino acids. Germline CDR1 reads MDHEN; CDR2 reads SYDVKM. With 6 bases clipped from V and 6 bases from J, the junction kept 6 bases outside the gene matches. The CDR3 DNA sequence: TGTGCCAGCAGCAACGTACAGGGGGATACGCAGTATTTT. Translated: CASSNVQGDTQYF. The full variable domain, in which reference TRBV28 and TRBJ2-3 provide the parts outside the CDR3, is DVKVTQSSRYLVKRTGEKVFLECVQDMDHENMFWYRQDPGLGLRLIYFSYDVKMKEKGDIPEGYSVSREKKERFSLILESASTNQTSMYLCASSNVQGDTQYFGPGTRLTVL.

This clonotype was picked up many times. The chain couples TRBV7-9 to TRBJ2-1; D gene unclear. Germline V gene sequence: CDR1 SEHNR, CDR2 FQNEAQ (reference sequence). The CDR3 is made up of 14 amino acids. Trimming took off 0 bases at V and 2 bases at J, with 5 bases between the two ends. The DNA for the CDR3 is TGTGCCAGCAGCTTAGCGGACCCCTACAATGAGCAGTTCTTC. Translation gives CASSLADPYNEQFF.

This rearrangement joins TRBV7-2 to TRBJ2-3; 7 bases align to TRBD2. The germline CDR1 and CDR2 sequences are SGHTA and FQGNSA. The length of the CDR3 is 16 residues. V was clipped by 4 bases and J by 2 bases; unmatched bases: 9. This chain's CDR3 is CASSSKGTIHTDTQYF. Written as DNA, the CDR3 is TGTGCCAGCAGCTCGAAAGGGACTATACACACAGATACGCAGTATTTT.

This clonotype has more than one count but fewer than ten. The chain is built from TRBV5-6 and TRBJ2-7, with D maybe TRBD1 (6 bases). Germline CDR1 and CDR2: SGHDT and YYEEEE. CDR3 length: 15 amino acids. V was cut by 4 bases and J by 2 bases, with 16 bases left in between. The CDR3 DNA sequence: TGTGCCAGCAGCCACCCGACAGGATCTGCCTACGAGCAGTACTTC. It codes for CASSHPTGSAYEQYF.

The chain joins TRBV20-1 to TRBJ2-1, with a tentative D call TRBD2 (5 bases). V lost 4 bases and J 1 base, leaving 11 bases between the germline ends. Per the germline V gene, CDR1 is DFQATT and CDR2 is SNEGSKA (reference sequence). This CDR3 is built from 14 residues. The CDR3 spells CSAIHIASYNEQFF. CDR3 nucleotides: TGCAGTGCTATCCACATAGCGTCCTACAATGAGCAGTTCTTC.

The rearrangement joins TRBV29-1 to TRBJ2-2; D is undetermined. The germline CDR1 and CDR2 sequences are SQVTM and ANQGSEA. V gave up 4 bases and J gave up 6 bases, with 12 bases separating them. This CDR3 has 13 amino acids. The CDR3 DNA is TGCAGCGTTGGTGGACGATTGGCCGGGGAGCTGTTTTTT. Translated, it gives CSVGGRLAGELFF.

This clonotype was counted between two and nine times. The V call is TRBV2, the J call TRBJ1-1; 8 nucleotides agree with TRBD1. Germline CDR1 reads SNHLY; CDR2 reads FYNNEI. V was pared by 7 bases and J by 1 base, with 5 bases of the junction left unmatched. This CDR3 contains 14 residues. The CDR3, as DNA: TGTGCCAGCAAGCTCAGGGGGCAGAACACTGAAGCTTTCTTT. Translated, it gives CASKLRGQNTEAFF.

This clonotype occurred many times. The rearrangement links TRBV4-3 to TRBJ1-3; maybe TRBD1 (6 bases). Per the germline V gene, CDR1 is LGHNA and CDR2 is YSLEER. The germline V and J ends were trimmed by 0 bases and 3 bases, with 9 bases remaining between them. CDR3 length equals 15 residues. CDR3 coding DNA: TGCGCCAGCAGCCAAGAACAGGGTAATGGAAACACCATATATTTT. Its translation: CASSQEQGNGNTIYF.

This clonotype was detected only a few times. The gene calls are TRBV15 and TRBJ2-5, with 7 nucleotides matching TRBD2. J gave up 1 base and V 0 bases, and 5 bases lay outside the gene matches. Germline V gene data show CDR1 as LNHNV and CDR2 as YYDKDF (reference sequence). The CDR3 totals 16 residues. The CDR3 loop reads CATSRETGGGQETQYF. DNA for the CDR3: TGTGCCACCAGCAGAGAAACGGGCGGGGGCCAAGAGACCCAGTACTTC.

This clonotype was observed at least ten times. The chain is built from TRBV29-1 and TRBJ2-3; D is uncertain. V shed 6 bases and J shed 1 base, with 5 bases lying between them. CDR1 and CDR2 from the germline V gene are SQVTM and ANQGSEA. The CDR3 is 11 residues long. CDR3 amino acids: CSVQGTDTQYF. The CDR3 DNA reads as TGCAGCGTCCAAGGCACAGATACGCAGTATTTT.

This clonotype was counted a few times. CDR3 residues: CASSARDRGNEQYF. The CDR3 region has the DNA TGCGCCAGCAGTGCCCGGGACAGGGGTAACGAGCAGTACTTC. V is TRBV10-2 and J is TRBJ2-7; 10 positions agree with TRBD1. The CDR3 contains 14 residues. Germline V gene data show CDR1 as WSHSY and CDR2 as SAAADI. V was clipped by 4 bases and J by 5 bases; unmatched bases: 5.